The 8 T cell receptor beta chains listed next were all sequenced from one sample in a study of blood T cell repertoires in COVID-19. Sequencing was performed with immunoSEQ multiplex PCR; in TCRdb, only in-frame clones are kept and a portion is missing. There are roughly 100,000 clones in the sample; about 90% occur only once, and 3.5% lies in the top ten. The sample consisted of peripheral blood. The receptors stem from a human donor in a cohort sampled during active COVID-19.

The gene calls are TRBV14 and TRBJ1-1; no definite D call. The germline CDR1 and CDR2 sequences are SGHDN and FVKESK. The V end lost 3 bases, the J end lost 1 base, and 6 bases lay between the germline ends. The CDR3 consists of 13 residues. CDR3 residues: CASSQAGNTEAFF. CDR3 nucleotides: TGTGCCAGCAGCCAGGCGGGGAACACTGAAGCTTTCTTT. The variable domain in full, with the rest retrieved from reference TRBV14 and TRBJ1-1, is EAGVTQFPSHSVIEKGQTVTLRCDPISGHDNLYWYRRVMGKEIKFLLHFVKESKQDESGMPNNRFLAERTGGTYSTLKVQPAELEDSGVYFCASSQAGNTEAFFGQGTRLTVV.

This sequence joins TRBV19 and TRBJ1-2; no definite D call. The CDR3 totals 12 residues. Per the germline V gene, CDR1 is LNHDA and CDR2 is SQIVND (reference sequence). V was trimmed by 6 bases and J by 4 bases, leaving 9 bases between them. CDR3 loop: CASSDNRYGYTF. In nucleotides, the CDR3 is TGTGCCAGTAGCGACAACCGCTATGGCTACACCTTC. The complete variable domain, with remaining parts taken from reference TRBV19 and TRBJ1-2, reads DGGITQSPKYLFRKEGQNVTLSCEQNLNHDAMYWYRQDPGQGLRLIYYSQIVNDFQKGDIAEGYSVSREKKESFPLTVTSAQKNPTAFYLCASSDNRYGYTFGSGTRLTVV.

CDR3 amino acids: CATSSSKTGPARNSPLHF. CDR3 in DNA: TGTGCCACCAGCAGCTCTAAGACAGGCCCTGCCCGTAATTCACCCCTCCACTTT. The chain employs TRBV15 and TRBJ1-6; a possible D gene is TRBD1 (6 bases). V shed 3 bases and J shed 6 bases, with 21 bases lying between them. CDR3 size: 18 residues. CDR1 LNHNV and CDR2 YYDKDF come from the germline V gene (reference sequence).

The V gene is TRBV4-3, the J gene TRBJ2-7; D unclear. The V and J ends lost 6 bases and 4 bases respectively, with 19 bases between them. The length of the CDR3 is 15 residues. CDR1 and CDR2 (germline): LGHNA, YSLEER. DNA for the CDR3: TGCGCCAGCAGTCCTGCGGCGGCCAACCTATACGAGCAGTACTTC. This sequence encodes CASSPAAANLYEQYF.

The rearrangement joins TRBV4-1 to TRBJ1-1, with 9 bases identical to TRBD1. This CDR3 region has 14 residues. Trimming removed 7 bases from V and 4 bases from J; junction bases left unmatched: 7. In germline, CDR1 is MGHRA, CDR2 YSYEKL. As DNA, the CDR3 is TGCGCCAGCAACCCCGGGACAGGGCGCACTGAAGCTTTCTTT. Translated: CASNPGTGRTEAFF.

The V and J genes are TRBV29-1 and TRBJ2-7, with D possibly being TRBD1 (5 bases). CDR1 and CDR2 from the germline V gene are SQVTM and ANQGSEA. Trimming stripped 4 bases from V and 2 bases from J, with 6 bases between. The CDR3 runs 11 residues. The CDR3 bases are TGCAGCGTTGTCAGGGCCTACGAGCAGTACTTC. Protein: CSVVRAYEQYF.

The V gene is TRBV7-2, the J gene TRBJ1-2; TRBD1 agrees at 8 bases. This CDR3 is built from 17 residues. V lost 5 bases, J lost 5 bases, and 16 bases stayed unmatched. CDR1 SGHTA and CDR2 FQGNSA come from the germline V gene. CDR3: CASSRTTGGVSYYGYTF. CDR3 nucleotide sequence: TGTGCCAGCAGCCGCACTACAGGGGGGGTTTCCTATTATGGCTACACCTTC.

The gene calls are TRBV7-9 and TRBJ1-6; D is unclear. This CDR3 comprises 14 residues. V was pared by 8 bases and J by 0 bases, with 8 bases between. The germline V gene encodes CDR1 SEHNR and CDR2 FQNEAQ (reference sequence). The CDR3 reads CASGGSSYNSPLHF. The CDR3 region has the DNA TGTGCCAGCGGAGGGAGCTCCTATAATTCACCCCTCCACTTT.